This TCR beta chain was found in a study of vaccination and CD4 T cells after COVID-19. Background on the study: Post-vaccination specimens were collected at a median of approximately 66 days following dose two (range 14 to 241).

The length of the CDR3 is 15 residues. Germline values: CDR1 SNHLY, CDR2 FYNNEI. After removal of 4 bases from V and 7 bases from J, the junction contained 5 bases not matched to a gene. Oncomine TCR Beta short-read sequencing was applied to DNA from cultured CD4+ T cells. TCRdb re-called the PCR reads with MiXCR, one entry per CDR3 protein. The table lists 22,000 or so distinct CDR3 sequences, around a third of them singletons. Within the sample, this clonotype is medium-sized. Its antigen is unknown. Time point here: late sampling 161 to 241 days after vaccination in a few convalescent patients. Treatment in this sample: approximately nine-day PBMC culture with coronavirus spike peptide pools or control peptides (ViraFEST assay). ViraFEST sequenced TCRs after peptide-pool expansion of antigen-specific T cells. PCR-confirmed positives ranged from March to December 2020, preceding US Alpha, Beta and Delta variants. Negative-selection isolation of CD4+ T cells was performed after approximately 10 days of culture.

This chain joins TRBV2 and TRBJ2-7; 15 nucleotides line up with TRBD2. This clonotype was sampled from a human donor who had recovered from COVID-19. The sequences come from CD4+ T cells from blood, cultured in vitro, collected about 7 months after SARS-CoV-2 vaccination. The CDR3: CASSGGLAGGQEQYF. Written as DNA, the CDR3 is TGTGCCAGCAGTGGTGGACTAGCGGGGGGGCAGGAGCAGTACTTC.